The count of the clone carrying this TCR beta chain is one. The Seattle patients, enrolled during active infection, were followed longitudinally. This sample is drawn from a study of blood T cell repertoires in COVID-19. Background on the study: From the United States, Italy and Spain came samples of acute and convalescent COVID-19.

Sequencing was performed with immunoSEQ multiplex PCR; in TCRdb, only in-frame clones are kept and a portion is missing. The sample lists about 350,000 clones; approximately 87% were seen once. The CDR3 spans 13 residues. The germline V gene has CDR1 LNHDA and CDR2 SQIVND (reference sequence). V was cut by 1 base and J by 6 bases, with 7 bases left in between. This sequence joins TRBV19 and TRBJ2-1; TRBD2 might be the D (6 bases). The sample was peripheral blood. The TCR was taken from a woman aged 45-65 years with COVID-19, enrolled during active disease. CDR3 DNA sequence: TGTGCCAGTAGTATAGGGAGGGCCAATGAGCAGTTCTTC. Residues: CASSIGRANEQFF.